This TCR beta chain was sequenced during a study of beta chain features in type 1 diabetes. Study-level results: Patients with Type 1 diabetes showed moderately but significantly shorter TCRB CDR3s in all four CD4+ subsets.

A remark on this clone: What it recognizes is unknown. The same CDR3 also results from other DNA sequences found in this sample.

CDR3 length equals 14 residues. Germline lookup yields CDR1 LNHDA and CDR2 SQIVND (reference sequence). The ends lost 4 bases at V and 4 bases at J; junction bases unmatched: 2. Isolated RNA was reverse transcribed in full, so expressed TCRB transcripts were sequenced. This table comes from immunoSEQ multiplex PCR, and its TCRdb copy is limited to in-frame clones, with some not included. The sample records 600,000 or so clones, over 10% being singletons. The chain recombines TRBV19 with TRBJ1-5, with TRBD1 matching 9 bases. Sequencing input: naive CD4+ T cells from blood. The origin of this receptor is a man between 25 and 39 years old with type 1 diabetes. CDR3 residues: CASSTTGGNQPQHF. The CDR3 nucleotides are TGTGCCAGTAGTACGACAGGGGGGAATCAGCCCCAGCATTTT.